This T cell receptor beta chain was sequenced for a study of identifying expanded T cells in peripheral blood. The study's findings and limits: About 1.3 clones differed between technical replicates, versus approximately 17 and 20 over time.

Sequencing was performed with immunoSEQ multiplex PCR; in TCRdb, only in-frame clones are kept and a portion is missing. This sample carries approximately 94,000 clones, approximately 88% of them seen once, and the ten largest clones take about 5.9%. Details on this clone: Antigen unknown.

Germline loops: CDR1 SGHVS, CDR2 FQNEAQ. V was shortened by 3 bases and J by 4 bases, with 10 bases between the two germline ends. This CDR3 contains 15 residues. No infections or other immune events were documented during collection. The clonotype was recovered from a person between 18 and 75 years old in good health. Sample: blood. V is TRBV7-8 and J is TRBJ1-6; tentative D call: TRBD1 (5 bases). CDR3 sequence (DNA): TGTGCCAGCAGCTTTCGGGGGAATTATAATTCACCCCTCCACTTT. Protein product: CASSFRGNYNSPLHF.